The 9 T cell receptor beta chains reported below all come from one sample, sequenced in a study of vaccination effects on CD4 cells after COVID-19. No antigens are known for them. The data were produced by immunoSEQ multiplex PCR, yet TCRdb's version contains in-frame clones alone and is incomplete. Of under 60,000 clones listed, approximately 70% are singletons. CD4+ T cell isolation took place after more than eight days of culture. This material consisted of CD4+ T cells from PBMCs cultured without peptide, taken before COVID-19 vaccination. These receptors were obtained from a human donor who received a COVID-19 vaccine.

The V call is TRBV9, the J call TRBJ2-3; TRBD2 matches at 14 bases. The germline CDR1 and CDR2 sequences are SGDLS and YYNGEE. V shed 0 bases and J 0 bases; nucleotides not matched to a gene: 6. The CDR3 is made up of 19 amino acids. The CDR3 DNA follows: TGTGCCAGCAGCGTAGTAGGGACTAGCGGGGGAGGTAGCACAGATACGCAGTATTTT. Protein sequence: CASSVVGTSGGGSTDTQYF.

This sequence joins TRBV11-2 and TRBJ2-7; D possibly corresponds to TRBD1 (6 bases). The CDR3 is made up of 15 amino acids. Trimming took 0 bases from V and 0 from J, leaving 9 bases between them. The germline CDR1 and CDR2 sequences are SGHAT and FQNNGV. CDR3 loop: CASSLDRGSSYEQYF. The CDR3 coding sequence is TGTGCCAGCAGCTTAGACAGGGGAAGCTCCTACGAGCAGTACTTC.

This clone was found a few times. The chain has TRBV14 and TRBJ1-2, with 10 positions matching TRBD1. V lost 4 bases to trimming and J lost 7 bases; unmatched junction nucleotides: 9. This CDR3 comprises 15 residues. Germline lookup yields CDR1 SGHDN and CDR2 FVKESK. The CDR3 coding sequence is TGTGCCAGCAGCCCCCGTGACAGGGGGCGGTTTGGCTACACCTTC. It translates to CASSPRDRGRFGYTF. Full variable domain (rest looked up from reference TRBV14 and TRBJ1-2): EAGVTQFPSHSVIEKGQTVTLRCDPISGHDNLYWYRRVMGKEIKFLLHFVKESKQDESGMPNNRFLAERTGGTYSTLKVQPAELEDSGVYFCASSPRDRGRFGYTFGSGTRLTVV.

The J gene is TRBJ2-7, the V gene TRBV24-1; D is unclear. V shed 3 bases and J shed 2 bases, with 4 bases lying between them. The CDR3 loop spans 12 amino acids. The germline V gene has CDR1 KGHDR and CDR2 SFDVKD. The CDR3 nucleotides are TGTGCCACCAGTGATGGGGCCTACGAGCAGTACTTC. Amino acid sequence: CATSDGAYEQYF.

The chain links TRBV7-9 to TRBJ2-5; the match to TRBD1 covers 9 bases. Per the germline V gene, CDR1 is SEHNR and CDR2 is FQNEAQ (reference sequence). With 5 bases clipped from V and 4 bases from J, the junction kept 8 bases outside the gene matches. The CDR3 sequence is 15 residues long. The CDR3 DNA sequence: TGTGCCAGCAGCCCCGGACAGGGGATGGGAGAGACCCAGTACTTC. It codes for CASSPGQGMGETQYF.

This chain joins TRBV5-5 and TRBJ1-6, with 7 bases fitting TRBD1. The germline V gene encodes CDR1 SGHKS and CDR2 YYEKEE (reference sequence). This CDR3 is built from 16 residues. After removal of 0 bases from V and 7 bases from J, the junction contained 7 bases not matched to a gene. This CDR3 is CASSLAGGAGNSPLHF. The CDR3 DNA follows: TGTGCCAGCAGCTTGGCAGGGGGTGCGGGCAATTCACCCCTCCACTTT.

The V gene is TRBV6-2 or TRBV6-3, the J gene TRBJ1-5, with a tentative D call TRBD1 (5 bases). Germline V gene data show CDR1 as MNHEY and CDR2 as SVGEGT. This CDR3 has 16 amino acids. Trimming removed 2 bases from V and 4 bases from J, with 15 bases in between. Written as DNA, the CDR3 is TGTGCCAGCAGTTACGGAACAGGAGTTTGGAATCAGCCCCAGCATTTT. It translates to CASSYGTGVWNQPQHF.

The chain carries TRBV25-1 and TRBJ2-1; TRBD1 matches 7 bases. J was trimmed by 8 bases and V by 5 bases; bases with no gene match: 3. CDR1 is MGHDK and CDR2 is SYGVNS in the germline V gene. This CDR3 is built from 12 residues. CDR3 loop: CASSTQGDEQFF. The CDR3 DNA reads TGTGCCAGCAGTACCCAGGGGGATGAGCAGTTCTTC.

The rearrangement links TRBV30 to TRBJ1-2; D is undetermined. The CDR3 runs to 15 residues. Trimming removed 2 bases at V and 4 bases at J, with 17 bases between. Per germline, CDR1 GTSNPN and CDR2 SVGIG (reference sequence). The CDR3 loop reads CAWSPDSSGGYGYTF. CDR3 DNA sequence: TGTGCCTGGAGTCCCGACTCGTCGGGCGGCTATGGCTACACCTTC.